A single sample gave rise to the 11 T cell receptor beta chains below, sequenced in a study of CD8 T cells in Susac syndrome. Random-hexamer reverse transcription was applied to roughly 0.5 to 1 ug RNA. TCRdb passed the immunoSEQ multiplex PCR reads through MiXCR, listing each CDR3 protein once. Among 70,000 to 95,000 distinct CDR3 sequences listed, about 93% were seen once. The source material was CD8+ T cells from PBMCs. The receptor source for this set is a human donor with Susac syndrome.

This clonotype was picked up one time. The CDR3 protein is CATSRTPVDTQYF. Here the CDR3 DNA reads TGTGCCACCAGCAGGACCCCGGTGGATACGCAGTATTTT. The chain uses TRBV15 and TRBJ2-3; no reliable D call. Trimming cost V 3 bases and J 6 bases, with 10 bases left between them. Germline V CDR1 and CDR2: LNHNV, YYDKDF (reference sequence). The CDR3 extends over 13 amino acids.

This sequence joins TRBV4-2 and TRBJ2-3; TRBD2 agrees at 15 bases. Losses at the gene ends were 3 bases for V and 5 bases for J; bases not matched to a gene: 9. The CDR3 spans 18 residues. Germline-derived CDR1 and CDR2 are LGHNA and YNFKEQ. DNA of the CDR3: TGTGCCAGCAGCCACGGACTAGCGGGAGGGCCTTTAGGAGATACGCAGTATTTT. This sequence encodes CASSHGLAGGPLGDTQYF.

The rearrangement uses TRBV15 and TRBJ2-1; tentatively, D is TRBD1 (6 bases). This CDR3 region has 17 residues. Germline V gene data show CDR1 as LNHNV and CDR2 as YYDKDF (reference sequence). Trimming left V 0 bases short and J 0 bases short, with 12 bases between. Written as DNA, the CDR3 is TGTGCCACCAGCAGAGACAGGGGATTGGGCTCCTACAATGAGCAGTTCTTC. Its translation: CATSRDRGLGSYNEQFF.

CDR3 region: CASSIKKGQINTEAFF. The CDR3 region has the DNA TGTGCCAGTAGTATTAAGAAGGGGCAGATTAACACTGAAGCTTTCTTT. The chain links TRBV19 to TRBJ1-1, with D possibly being TRBD1 (5 bases). The CDR3 has 16 residues. Germline-derived CDR1 and CDR2 are LNHDA and SQIVND (reference sequence). The V end lost 3 bases, the J end lost 2 bases, and 16 bases lay between the germline ends.

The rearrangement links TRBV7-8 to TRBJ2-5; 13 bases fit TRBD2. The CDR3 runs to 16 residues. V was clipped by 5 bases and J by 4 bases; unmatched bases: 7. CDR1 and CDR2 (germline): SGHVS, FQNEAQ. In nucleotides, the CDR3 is TGTGCCAGCAGCACCACTAGCGGGAGGGCCGGAGAGACCCAGTACTTC. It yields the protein CASSTTSGRAGETQYF.

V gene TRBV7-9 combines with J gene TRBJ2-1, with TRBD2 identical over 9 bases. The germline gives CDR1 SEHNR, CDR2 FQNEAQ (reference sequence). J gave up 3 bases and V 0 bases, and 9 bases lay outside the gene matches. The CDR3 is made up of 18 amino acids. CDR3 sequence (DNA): TGTGCCAGCAGCTTAGCGAAGGCTAGCGGGGCCCTCTACAATGAGCAGTTCTTC. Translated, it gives CASSLAKASGALYNEQFF.

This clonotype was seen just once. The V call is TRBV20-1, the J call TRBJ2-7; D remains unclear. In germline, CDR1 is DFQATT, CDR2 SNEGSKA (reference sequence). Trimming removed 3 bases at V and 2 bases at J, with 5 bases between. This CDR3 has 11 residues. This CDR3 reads CSARETYEQYF. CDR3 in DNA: TGCAGTGCTAGGGAAACCTACGAGCAGTACTTC.

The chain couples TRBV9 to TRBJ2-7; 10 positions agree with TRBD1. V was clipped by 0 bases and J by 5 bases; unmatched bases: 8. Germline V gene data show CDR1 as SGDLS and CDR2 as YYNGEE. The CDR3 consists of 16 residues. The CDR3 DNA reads TGTGCCAGCAGCGTAGCTTCGGGACAGGGGAGGCACGAGCAGTACTTC. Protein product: CASSVASGQGRHEQYF.

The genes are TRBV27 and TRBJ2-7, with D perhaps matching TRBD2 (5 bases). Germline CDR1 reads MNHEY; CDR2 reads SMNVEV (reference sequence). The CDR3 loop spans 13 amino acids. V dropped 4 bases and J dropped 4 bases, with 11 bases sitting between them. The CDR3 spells CASSWSSGYEQYF. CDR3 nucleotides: TGTGCCAGCAGTTGGTCCAGCGGATACGAGCAGTACTTC.

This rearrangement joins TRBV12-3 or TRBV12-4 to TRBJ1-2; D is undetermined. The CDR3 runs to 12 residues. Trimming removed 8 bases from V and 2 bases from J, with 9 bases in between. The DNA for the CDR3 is TGTGCCAGCTCCGACTCGAACTATGGCTACACCTTC. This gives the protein CASSDSNYGYTF.

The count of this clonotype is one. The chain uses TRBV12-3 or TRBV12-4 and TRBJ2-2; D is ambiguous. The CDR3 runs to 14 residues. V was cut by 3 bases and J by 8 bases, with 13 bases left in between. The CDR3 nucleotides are TGTGCCAGCAGTTTTGGAATTCGGGCGGGGGAGCTGTTTTTT. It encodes CASSFGIRAGELFF.